These 17 T cell receptor beta chains were all obtained from the same sample, sequenced in a study of shared clonotypes between healthy human individuals. Repertoires were generated with immunoSEQ multiplex PCR, while TCRdb's copy carries only in-frame clones and drops some. The table has about 1.1 million clones, about four fifths seen once. Sequenced input: memory CD4+ T cells from PBMCs. Sample subset: CD45RA-negative fraction. The receptors derive from a man aged 18-30 years in good health. Some clones in this sample may be carry-over from other donors' samples.

J is TRBJ2-2 and V is TRBV28; TRBD1 aligns across 10 bases. CDR1 and CDR2 (germline): MDHEN, SYDVKM. The CDR3 is 16 amino acids. With V trimmed by 7 bases and J by 5 bases, 10 bases remained unmatched. CDR3 in DNA: TGTGCCAGCAACCCATGGGGACAGGGGAGAACCGGGGAGCTGTTTTTT. This translates into CASNPWGQGRTGELFF.

This clone was seen once. The CDR3 protein is CASEWSGANVLTF. The CDR3 coding sequence is TGTGCCAGCGAATGGTCTGGGGCCAACGTCCTGACTTTC. The genes are TRBV28 and TRBJ2-6, with D hard to call. V was cut by 8 bases and J by 1 base, with 6 bases left in between. The CDR3 consists of 13 residues. CDR1 is MDHEN, CDR2 SYDVKM, per germline.

The rearrangement joins TRBV6-5 to TRBJ2-1; D possibly corresponds to TRBD2 (7 bases). Germline V CDR1 and CDR2: MNHEY, SVGAGI. V shed 6 bases and J shed 5 bases, with 14 bases lying between them. The CDR3 consists of 14 residues. This chain's CDR3 is CASREVGGDNEQFF. The CDR3 nucleotides read TGTGCCAGCAGAGAAGTAGGGGGGGACAATGAGCAGTTCTTC.

The rearrangement joins TRBV5-1 to TRBJ2-1, with no clear D. CDR3 length equals 16 residues. CDR1 and CDR2 (germline): SGHRS, YFSETQ. The V and J ends lost 0 bases and 9 bases respectively, with 19 bases between them. CDR3 in amino acids: CASSLVVLGNGPEQFF. The CDR3 nucleotides read TGCGCCAGCAGCTTGGTTGTCTTGGGGAATGGTCCTGAGCAGTTCTTC.

Points on this clone: One end of the junction does not line up with germline, which may come from a read error. The chain has TRBV10-3 and TRBJ1-2, with no clear D. This CDR3 is built from 11 residues. Germline assignment: CDR1 ENHRY and CDR2 SYGVKD. The CDR3 is CAIRELIGYTF. The CDR3 region has the DNA TGTGCCATCAGAGAGTTGATCGGCTACACCTTC.

The gene calls are TRBV2 and TRBJ2-5; D is unresolved. Germline-derived CDR1 and CDR2 are SNHLY and FYNNEI. Trimming removed 6 bases from V and 7 bases from J, with 15 bases in between. The length of the CDR3 is 13 residues. The CDR3 here is CASSGRRGATQYF. For the CDR3, the DNA is TGTGCCAGCAGCGGTAGAAGAGGTGCGACCCAGTACTTC.

This chain links TRBV5-1 with TRBJ2-5; the D is unclear. The V gene's germline CDR1 is SGHRS and CDR2 YFSETQ. Trimming took 4 bases from V and 1 from J, leaving 14 bases between them. This CDR3 is built from 15 residues. CDR3 bases: TGCGCCAGCAGCCTGGTCCCACTCATCCAAGAGACCCAGTACTTC. As protein: CASSLVPLIQETQYF.

V and J are TRBV2 and TRBJ2-5, with D possibly matching TRBD2 (5 bases). The CDR3 has 12 amino acids. V lost 7 bases, J lost 5 bases, and 11 bases lay in between. Germline V gives CDR1 SNHLY, CDR2 FYNNEI. The CDR3 loop is CASTGSRETQYF. In DNA, the CDR3 is TGTGCCAGCACGGGGTCGCGGGAGACCCAGTACTTC. Combining the CDR3 with reference TRBV2 and TRBJ2-5 gives the whole variable domain EPEVTQTPSHQVTQMGQEVILRCVPISNHLYFYWYRQILGQKVEFLVSFYNNEISEKSEIFDDQFSVERPDGSNFTLKIRSTKLEDSAMYFCASTGSRETQYFGPGTRLLVL.

The gene calls are TRBV9 and TRBJ1-3; 8 bases agree with TRBD1. This CDR3 region has 13 residues. Per the germline V gene, CDR1 is SGDLS and CDR2 is YYNGEE. J was trimmed by 2 bases and V by 7 bases; bases with no gene match: 2. The CDR3 here is CASDRGPGNTIYF. The CDR3 DNA reads TGTGCCAGCGACAGGGGACCTGGAAACACCATATATTTT.

The CDR3 sequence is CSVQGHPYEQYF. The CDR3 DNA follows: TGCAGCGTGCAGGGACATCCCTACGAGCAGTACTTC. The chain joins TRBV29-1 to TRBJ2-7; a possible D gene is TRBD1 (6 bases). This CDR3 has 12 amino acids. Germline V CDR1 and CDR2: SQVTM, ANQGSEA. Trimming took 6 bases from V and 2 from J, leaving 11 bases between them.

As for this clone: At the DNA level, this CDR3 is encoded by other sequences in the same sample as well. The gene calls are TRBV15 and TRBJ1-1; D not resolved. The germline V and J ends were trimmed by 1 base and 6 bases, with 6 bases remaining between them. Germline V lookup: CDR1 LNHNV, CDR2 YYDKDF (reference sequence). CDR3 length: 12 residues. The CDR3 sequence is CATSRVRAEAFF. CDR3 in DNA: TGTGCCACCAGCAGAGTCCGAGCTGAAGCTTTCTTT.

The CDR3 nucleotides are TGTGCCAGCAGGACGGGACAATTCAACGAGCAGTACTTC. Translation: CASRTGQFNEQYF. This rearrangement joins TRBV6-6 to TRBJ2-7, with D possibly TRBD1 on 6 matching bases. The CDR3 totals 13 residues. With 6 bases removed from V and 5 bases from J, the gap between germline ends came to 14 bases. Germline loops: CDR1 MNHNY, CDR2 SVGAGI (reference sequence).

The J gene is TRBJ2-2, the V gene TRBV9, with D possibly being TRBD1 (6 bases). From germline, CDR1 is SGDLS and CDR2 YYNGEE. The CDR3 is made up of 15 amino acids. The V end lost 0 bases, the J end lost 2 bases, and 8 bases lay between the germline ends. CDR3 nucleotide sequence: TGTGCCAGCAGCGTAGAGGACAGTAACACCGGGGAGCTGTTTTTT. Protein sequence: CASSVEDSNTGELFF. Complete variable domain (other parts from reference TRBV9 and TRBJ2-2): DSGVTQTPKHLITATGQRVTLRCSPRSGDLSVYWYQQSLDQGLQFLIQYYNGEERAKGNILERFSAQQFPDLHSELNLSSLELGDSALYFCASSVEDSNTGELFFGEGSRLTVL.

The V call is TRBV9, the J call TRBJ1-3; 9 nucleotides line up with TRBD1. Germline V lookup: CDR1 SGDLS, CDR2 YYNGEE. The CDR3 has 15 amino acids. V shed 3 bases and J 4 bases; nucleotides not matched to a gene: 5. The CDR3: CASSERTGVGNTIYF. CDR3 in DNA: TGTGCCAGCAGCGAGAGGACAGGGGTGGGAAACACCATATATTTT.

The V call is TRBV13, the J call TRBJ2-2; D not resolved. V was clipped by 1 base and J by 6 bases, with 6 bases between them. The CDR3 extends over 13 amino acids. Germline V gene sequence: CDR1 PRHDT, CDR2 FYEKMQ (reference sequence). The CDR3 region is CASSLVQPGELFF. The CDR3 nucleotides read TGTGCCAGCAGCTTAGTGCAGCCCGGGGAGCTGTTTTTT.

V gene TRBV10-3 combines with J gene TRBJ1-2; 7 bases are shared with TRBD1. V was pared by 11 bases and J by 2 bases, with 5 bases of the junction left unmatched. The germline gives CDR1 ENHRY, CDR2 SYGVKD. The CDR3 has 12 residues. CDR3 loop: CAAHRGNYGYTF. The CDR3 DNA reads as TGTGCCGCCCACAGGGGCAACTATGGCTACACCTTC.

A single count supports this clone. This chain uses TRBV19 with TRBJ2-7, with 8 bases identical to TRBD2. This CDR3 has 15 amino acids. Germline CDR1 and CDR2: LNHDA and SQIVND (reference sequence). V shed 7 bases, J shed 9 bases, and the junction held 17 bases outside the gene matches. Here the CDR3 DNA reads TGTGCCAGTAACCCAACGGGGGGGATTATAGGCCGGCAGTACTTC. Amino acids: CASNPTGGIIGRQYF. Filled out from reference TRBV19 and TRBJ2-7, the complete variable domain reads DGGITQSPKYLFRKEGQNVTLSCEQNLNHDAMYWYRQDPGQGLRLIYYSQIVNDFQKGDIAEGYSVSREKKESFPLTVTSAQKNPTAFYLCASNPTGGIIGRQYFGPGTRLTVT.